The 17 T cell receptor beta chains below were found in one sample sequenced in a study of CD8 T cells in Susac syndrome. After extraction with the RNeasy kit, about 0.45 to 1 ug of the RNA was reverse transcribed using random hexamers. In TCRdb, the immunoSEQ multiplex PCR reads were re-called with MiXCR into one record per CDR3 protein. The sample shows approximately 190,000 distinct CDR3 sequences, around 95% of them seen only once. The sequenced sample consisted of CD8+ T cells from PBMCs. All receptors come from a human donor with Susac syndrome.

The CDR3 DNA reads as TGCAGTGCTAGTGGGGCCGGGACAGGCACGGAAAAACTGTTTTTT. This encodes CSASGAGTGTEKLFF. The chain links TRBV20-1 to TRBJ1-4, with 8 nucleotides matching TRBD1. The length of the CDR3 is 15 residues. CDR1 DFQATT and CDR2 SNEGSKA come from the germline V gene (reference sequence). The V segment lost 3 bases and the J segment 8 bases; nucleotides outside the gene matches: 11.

The V and J genes are TRBV7-3 and TRBJ1-2, with 7 positions matching TRBD1. Trimming took 4 bases from V and 4 from J; bases not matched to a gene: 9. This CDR3 region has 15 residues. Germline loops: CDR1 SGHTA, CDR2 FQGTGA. The CDR3 DNA follows: TGTGCCAGCAGCTCATACACAGGGGATCTCTATGGCTACACCTTC. This translates into CASSSYTGDLYGYTF.

J is TRBJ1-1 and V is TRBV28; D unresolved. Germline values: CDR1 MDHEN, CDR2 SYDVKM. V was pared by 5 bases and J by 7 bases, with 11 bases between. The CDR3 has 12 residues. The CDR3 DNA is TGTGCCAGCAGTCAAGATATAAATGAAGCTTTCTTT. Amino acids: CASSQDINEAFF.

This clonotype was seen more than once but under ten times. V usage is TRBV20-1 and J usage is TRBJ2-7, with TRBD2 matching over 7 bases. The CDR3 totals 16 residues. V was pared by 0 bases and J by 5 bases, with 13 bases of the junction left unmatched. CDR1 DFQATT and CDR2 SNEGSKA come from the germline V gene (reference sequence). The CDR3 DNA reads TGCAGTGCTAGAGATCTCTACGCGGCGGGAGTAAACGAGCAGTACTTC. This translates into CSARDLYAAGVNEQYF.

The chain uses TRBV30 and TRBJ1-5; 8 bases match TRBD1. CDR3 length: 14 residues. Germline V gene sequence: CDR1 GTSNPN, CDR2 SVGIG (reference sequence). After removal of 3 bases from V and 5 bases from J, the junction contained 6 bases not matched to a gene. The CDR3 DNA is TGTGCCTGGAGCGCCGGGACAGGATATCAGCCCCAGCATTTT. It translates to CAWSAGTGYQPQHF. Full variable domain (outside the CDR3, taken from reference TRBV30 and TRBJ1-5): SQTIHQWPATLVQPVGSPLSLECTVEGTSNPNLYWYRQAAGRGLQLLFYSVGIGQISSEVPQNLSASRPQDRQFILSSKKLLLSDSGFYLCAWSAGTGYQPQHFGDGTRLSIL.

J is TRBJ1-1 and V is TRBV11-2; D unclear. This CDR3 comprises 15 residues. Looked up from germline, CDR1 is SGHAT and CDR2 is FQNNGV. V lost 1 base and J 0 bases, leaving 9 bases between the germline ends. The CDR3 is CASSLVSGMNTEAFF. In nucleotides, the CDR3 is TGTGCCAGCAGCTTAGTGTCGGGCATGAACACTGAAGCTTTCTTT.

The V call is TRBV4-2, the J call TRBJ2-3, with 9 bases aligning to TRBD2. CDR1 is LGHNA, CDR2 YNFKEQ, per germline. The ends lost 0 bases at V and 2 bases at J; junction bases unmatched: 6. This CDR3 has 17 residues. Here the CDR3 DNA reads TGTGCCAGCAGCCAAGAGACTAGCGGATCGCTCACAGATACGCAGTATTTT. It is translated as CASSQETSGSLTDTQYF.

This chain joins TRBV7-2 and TRBJ2-6, with D uncertain. The germline gives CDR1 SGHTA, CDR2 FQGNSA. The CDR3 runs 19 residues. V lost 3 bases, J lost 0 bases, and 18 bases lay in between. CDR3 residues: CASSLRQIHKFSGANVLTF. DNA of the CDR3: TGTGCCAGCAGCTTGAGGCAGATACATAAATTCTCTGGGGCCAACGTCCTGACTTTC.

The rearrangement joins TRBV30 to TRBJ1-2; TRBD1 matches 7 bases. This CDR3 region has 14 residues. J gave up 1 base and V 5 bases, and 7 bases lay outside the gene matches. Germline V gene lookup returns CDR1 GTSNPN and CDR2 SVGIG (reference sequence). This chain's CDR3 is CAWEPGQINYGYTF. Written as DNA, the CDR3 is TGTGCCTGGGAGCCGGGACAGATTAACTATGGCTACACCTTC.

V gene TRBV13 combines with J gene TRBJ1-4; 9 bases align to TRBD1. Germline loops: CDR1 PRHDT, CDR2 FYEKMQ (reference sequence). The CDR3 contains 17 residues. Losses at the gene ends were 4 bases for V and 7 bases for J; bases not matched to a gene: 13. The CDR3 nucleotides are TGTGCCAGCAGCTCCCTACAGGGGGCTACAGACATTGAAAAACTGTTTTTT. Encoded protein: CASSSLQGATDIEKLFF. Complete variable domain (other parts from reference TRBV13 and TRBJ1-4): AAGVIQSPRHLIKEKRETATLKCYPIPRHDTVYWYQQGPGQDPQFLISFYEKMQSDKGSIPDRFSAQQFSDYHSELNMSSLELGDSALYFCASSSLQGATDIEKLFFGSGTQLSVL.

CDR3 sequence: CASGIGTGHETQYF. In DNA, the CDR3 is TGTGCCAGCGGAATCGGGACAGGGCATGAGACCCAGTACTTC. The rearrangement joins TRBV5-6 to TRBJ2-5; 9 bases are shared with TRBD1. The V segment lost 7 bases and the J segment 5 bases; nucleotides outside the gene matches: 9. Germline assignment: CDR1 SGHDT and CDR2 YYEEEE. The CDR3 spans 14 residues.

The chain couples TRBV25-1 to TRBJ2-5, with 10 bases lining up with TRBD2. CDR1 MGHDK and CDR2 SYGVNS come from the germline V gene. The CDR3 covers 15 residues. V lost 3 bases, J lost 5 bases, and 6 bases stayed unmatched. The CDR3 protein is CASSDYSGRRETQYF. CDR3 DNA: TGTGCCAGCAGTGACTATAGCGGGAGGCGGGAGACCCAGTACTTC.

The CDR3 is CASRPDRGQDEQFF. The DNA for the CDR3 is TGTGCCAGCAGACCAGACAGGGGGCAAGATGAGCAGTTCTTC. The chain carries TRBV12-3 or TRBV12-4 and TRBJ2-1; 10 nucleotides agree with TRBD1. After removal of 6 bases from V and 8 bases from J, the junction contained 7 bases not matched to a gene. This CDR3 is 14 amino acids long.

The chain joins TRBV7-2 to TRBJ2-2, with 8 bases aligning to TRBD1. Germline V CDR1 and CDR2: SGHTA, FQGNSA. V was clipped by 2 bases and J by 7 bases; unmatched bases: 9. The CDR3 covers 16 residues. The CDR3 is CASSLFMDRVGGELFF. CDR3 coding DNA: TGTGCCAGCAGCTTATTCATGGACAGGGTTGGCGGGGAGCTGTTTTTT.

The rearrangement uses TRBV4-2 and TRBJ1-6; D possibly corresponds to TRBD1 (5 bases). CDR3 length: 14 residues. The V and J ends lost 1 base and 8 bases respectively, with 9 bases between them. Germline V gene lookup returns CDR1 LGHNA and CDR2 YNFKEQ. CDR3 in DNA: TGTGCCAGCAGCCAAGGGAGGGGAGATTCACCCCTCCACTTT. Protein sequence: CASSQGRGDSPLHF.

V is TRBV7-3 and J is TRBJ2-2, with D hard to call. The CDR3 is made up of 13 amino acids. The germline gives CDR1 SGHTA, CDR2 FQGTGA. V lost 6 bases to trimming and J lost 6 bases, with 11 bases between them. CDR3 loop: CASSLEGPGELFF. Here the CDR3 DNA reads TGTGCCAGCAGTCTCGAAGGTCCCGGGGAGCTGTTTTTT.

The chain joins TRBV28 to TRBJ2-6, with D possibly being TRBD1 or TRBD2 (6 bases each). The CDR3 extends over 15 amino acids. The germline CDR1 and CDR2 sequences are MDHEN and SYDVKM. Trimming took off 4 bases at V and 4 bases at J, with 11 bases between the two ends. The CDR3 protein is CASSYREAGANVLTF. The CDR3, as DNA: TGTGCCAGCAGTTACAGGGAGGCCGGGGCCAACGTCCTGACTTTC.